This TCR beta chain emerged from a study of cytomegalovirus exposure and HLA in healthy donors. Study-wide background: The Caucasian-associated ancestry cluster contained about four fifths of the roughly 400 genotyped donors.

Concerning this clone: Its antigen is undetermined.

The study's findings and limits: A later analysis reportedly found that, within productive TCRs, an Asian-associated ancestry cluster had fewer N-insertions than the mean observed across the roughly 700 donors. The authors reported that TCR beta sequences could predict HLA-A and HLA-B alleles. These predictions were accurate for most subjects in the first cohort.

CDR1 SQVTM and CDR2 ANQGSEA come from the germline V gene. With 6 bases clipped from V and 1 base from J, the junction kept 13 bases outside the gene matches. CDR3 length: 17 amino acids. Primers: 60 Vbeta forward and 13 Jbeta reverse. Sequencing was performed with immunoSEQ multiplex PCR; in TCRdb, only in-frame clones are kept and a portion is missing. Among fewer than 130,000 clones listed, roughly 71% were seen once. The rearrangement uses TRBV29-1 and TRBJ2-3, with TRBD2 matching 10 bases. The sequence came from a man aged 35-49 years in good health and CMV-seropositive. Specimen: PBMCs. As DNA, the CDR3 is TGCAGCGTCCTTGGTGCTAGCGGGAGTGCTGGCACAGATACGCAGTATTTT. This translates into CSVLGASGSAGTDTQYF.